This T cell receptor (beta chain) derives from a study of OX40 agonist ivuxolimab in advanced cancers. Study summary: Ivuxolimab, an agonistic anti-OX40 (CD134) antibody, was given to patients. Overall study results and limits: By week 6 at 0.1 to 3.0 mg/kg, blood CD4+ and CD8+ T cells had expanded clonally.

Generated by immunoSEQ multiplex PCR, the TCRdb table keeps only in-frame clones and is missing some. The sample has about 75,000 clones, roughly nine tenths seen once. Germline trimming cut 2 bases from V and 2 bases from J; bases unmatched to any gene: 6. The CDR3 contains 15 residues. From germline, CDR1 is LGHNA and CDR2 YSLEER. For this clone: The antigen remains unidentified.

The specimen was CD4+ or CD8+ T cells sorted from blood, collected in a trial of the OX40 agonist ivuxolimab. The TCR comes from an adult with an advanced solid tumor such as melanoma, head and neck, liver or kidney cancer. This rearrangement joins TRBV4-3 to TRBJ2-7; 7 positions match TRBD1. CDR3: CASSQFRDRAYEQYF. The CDR3 DNA sequence: TGCGCCAGCAGCCAATTCCGGGACAGAGCCTACGAGCAGTACTTC.